Below are 32 T cell receptor beta chains sequenced from a single sample in a study of resident and recirculating memory T cells in vitiligo. Data came from immunoSEQ multiplex PCR; TCRdb stores just in-frame clones and leaves some out. This repertoire shows some 70,000 clones, approximately 90% found once; its top ten account for 4% to 5.5%. Source material: blood. The receptors derive from a male donor with vitiligo.

This clone was recorded only once. This chain joins TRBV19 and TRBJ1-1, with 9 positions matching TRBD1. The germline CDR1 and CDR2 sequences are LNHDA and SQIVND (reference sequence). V dropped 6 bases and J dropped 1; count of bases not matched to a gene: 6. This CDR3 is 15 amino acids long. In DNA, the CDR3 is TGTGCCAGTAGACCCGGGACAGGGCCGAACACTGAAGCTTTCTTT. Its translation is CASRPGTGPNTEAFF.

CDR3 sequence: CATETGLSTDTQYF. Written as DNA, the CDR3 is TGTGCCACCGAAACAGGGCTAAGCACAGATACGCAGTATTTT. The rearrangement links TRBV15 to TRBJ2-3; D perhaps matches TRBD1 (6 bases). This CDR3 has 14 residues. Germline values: CDR1 LNHNV, CDR2 YYDKDF (reference sequence). The V end lost 8 bases, the J end lost 0 bases, and 12 bases lay between the germline ends.

V is TRBV5-5 and J is TRBJ2-7; the match to TRBD1 covers 7 bases. Trimming cost V 3 bases and J 0 bases; bases outside gene matches: 6. The CDR3 has 15 residues. Germline CDR1 and CDR2: SGHKS and YYEKEE (reference sequence). CDR3 amino acids: CASSSYRGSSYEQYF. The CDR3 nucleotides read TGTGCCAGCAGCTCTTACAGGGGTAGCTCCTACGAGCAGTACTTC.

The CDR3 region is CASSLSSRGSYEQYF. As DNA, the CDR3 is TGTGCCAGCAGCTTAAGTTCGCGGGGGTCCTACGAGCAGTACTTC. The chain combines TRBV11-2 with TRBJ2-7, with 7 positions matching TRBD2. CDR3 size: 15 residues. In germline, CDR1 is SGHAT, CDR2 FQNNGV. Trimming cost V 2 bases and J 1 base; bases outside gene matches: 5.

The V call is TRBV7-9, the J call TRBJ1-4; D possibly corresponds to TRBD1 (6 bases). V was trimmed by 4 bases and J by 4 bases, leaving 13 bases between them. The germline V gene has CDR1 SEHNR and CDR2 FQNEAQ (reference sequence). The CDR3 loop spans 15 amino acids. The CDR3 sequence: CASSSQGQRNEKLFF. The CDR3 DNA reads TGTGCCAGCAGCTCCCAGGGGCAGCGTAATGAAAAACTGTTTTTT.

This chain connects TRBV5-8 to TRBJ1-6, with 7 bases aligning to TRBD1. In germline, CDR1 is SGHTS, CDR2 YDEGEE. The V gene end was trimmed by 3 bases and the J gene end by 7 bases; junction bases not matched to a gene: 4. CDR3 size: 14 residues. The CDR3 loop reads CASSWTTGNSPLHF. CDR3 nucleotide sequence: TGTGCCAGCAGCTGGACGACAGGGAATTCACCCCTCCACTTT.

A single count supports this clone. The rearrangement joins TRBV5-5 to TRBJ2-7, with 11 bases fitting TRBD1. The junction had 4 bases not matched to a gene; V was cut back by 0 bases and J by 5 bases. The CDR3 sequence is 15 residues long. The V gene's germline CDR1 is SGHKS and CDR2 YYEKEE (reference sequence). CDR3 in amino acids: CASSLGRTGGDEQYF. The CDR3 DNA follows: TGTGCCAGCAGCTTGGGTCGGACAGGGGGCGACGAGCAGTACTTC.

The CDR3 spells CASSPGDGGEKLFF. The CDR3 DNA sequence: TGCGCCAGCAGCCCGGGGGATGGGGGTGAAAAACTGTTTTTT. J is TRBJ1-4 and V is TRBV5-1, with D maybe TRBD1 (5 bases). The CDR3 runs to 14 residues. Germline-derived CDR1 and CDR2 are SGHRS and YFSETQ. Trimming removed 4 bases from V and 7 bases from J, with 14 bases in between.

The chain joins TRBV4-3 to TRBJ2-5; D not certain. The CDR3 runs to 17 residues. The germline V gene has CDR1 LGHNA and CDR2 YSLEER. Trimming cost V 0 bases and J 2 bases, with 16 bases left between them. CDR3 sequence: CASSQDLEIGSQETQYF. The CDR3 bases are TGCGCCAGCAGCCAAGATCTTGAGATCGGGTCTCAAGAGACCCAGTACTTC.

The chain recombines TRBV28 with TRBJ1-5, with 9 bases lining up with TRBD1. CDR1 is MDHEN, CDR2 SYDVKM, per germline. The CDR3 covers 13 residues. Losses at the gene ends were 10 bases for V and 5 bases for J; bases not matched to a gene: 6. This CDR3 reads CATQQGAYQPQHF. CDR3 DNA sequence: TGTGCCACCCAACAGGGGGCCTATCAGCCCCAGCATTTT.

The rearrangement joins TRBV4-2 to TRBJ1-6; D perhaps matches TRBD1 (5 bases). Per germline, CDR1 LGHNA and CDR2 YNFKEQ. The V and J ends lost 8 bases and 8 bases respectively, with 19 bases between them. This CDR3 region has 15 residues. The DNA for the CDR3 is TGTGCCAGCCGCAGGGAGGTTTCATCGGATTCACCCCTCCACTTT. Protein product: CASRREVSSDSPLHF.

The chain has TRBV6-1 and TRBJ2-7; 7 bases are a match to TRBD2. The germline V gene encodes CDR1 MNHNS and CDR2 SASEGT. Losses at the gene ends were 5 bases for V and 0 bases for J; bases not matched to a gene: 7. The CDR3 covers 15 residues. The CDR3 DNA follows: TGTGCCAGCAGTTTTAGCGGGTCAGACTCCTACGAGCAGTACTTC. This gives the protein CASSFSGSDSYEQYF.

Notes on this clone: The same CDR3 is also encoded by other DNA sequences in this sample. This rearrangement joins TRBV9 to TRBJ2-7; possibly TRBD1 for D (5 bases). V gave up 0 bases and J gave up 2 bases, with 9 bases separating them. The germline gives CDR1 SGDLS, CDR2 YYNGEE. This CDR3 spans 14 amino acids. The CDR3 spells CASSVAQGAYEQYF. For the CDR3, the DNA is TGTGCCAGCAGCGTAGCTCAGGGTGCCTACGAGCAGTACTTC. Full variable domain (outside the CDR3, taken from reference TRBV9 and TRBJ2-7): DSGVTQTPKHLITATGQRVTLRCSPRSGDLSVYWYQQSLDQGLQFLIQYYNGEERAKGNILERFSAQQFPDLHSELNLSSLELGDSALYFCASSVAQGAYEQYFGPGTRLTVT.

V gene TRBV19 combines with J gene TRBJ1-2, with 9 bases aligning to TRBD1. V was clipped by 5 bases and J by 4 bases; unmatched bases: 14. CDR1 and CDR2 from the germline V gene are LNHDA and SQIVND (reference sequence). CDR3 length equals 17 residues. The CDR3 protein is CASSLHGTGSSVYGYTF. CDR3 DNA sequence: TGTGCCAGTAGTCTGCACGGGACAGGGTCATCGGTCTATGGCTACACCTTC. The full variable domain, completed using reference TRBV19 and TRBJ1-2, is DGGITQSPKYLFRKEGQNVTLSCEQNLNHDAMYWYRQDPGQGLRLIYYSQIVNDFQKGDIAEGYSVSREKKESFPLTVTSAQKNPTAFYLCASSLHGTGSSVYGYTFGSGTRLTVV.

V gene TRBV2 combines with J gene TRBJ2-5; 11 positions agree with TRBD2. Trimming cost V 8 bases and J 4 bases; bases outside gene matches: 3. The CDR3 sequence is 13 residues long. The germline gives CDR1 SNHLY, CDR2 FYNNEI. The CDR3 DNA is TGTGCCAGCCGTACTAGCGGGGGAGAGACCCAGTACTTC. It specifies CASRTSGGETQYF.

The V call is TRBV13, the J call TRBJ1-6; TRBD1 is a possible D gene (6 bases). CDR3 length: 20 amino acids. V gave up 5 bases and J gave up 0 bases, with 23 bases separating them. In germline, CDR1 is PRHDT, CDR2 FYEKMQ (reference sequence). CDR3 sequence reads: CASSLRGSRGPISYNSPLHF. DNA of the CDR3: TGTGCCAGCAGCCTCCGAGGATCCAGGGGCCCCATCTCCTATAATTCACCCCTCCACTTT.

V gene TRBV9 combines with J gene TRBJ2-3, with D perhaps matching TRBD1 (6 bases). Germline CDR1 is SGDLS and CDR2 is YYNGEE. This CDR3 has 14 amino acids. Trimming shortened V by 0 bases and J by 5 bases, and 10 bases separated the two germline ends. The CDR3 bases are TGTGCCAGCAGCGTAGCGGCAGGGGTAGATACGCAGTATTTT. Residues: CASSVAAGVDTQYF.

V and J are TRBV2 and TRBJ1-1; D gene unclear. CDR1 SNHLY and CDR2 FYNNEI come from the germline V gene. This CDR3 region has 12 residues. Trimming shortened V by 6 bases and J by 6 bases, and 11 bases separated the two germline ends. CDR3 amino acids: CASRKESAEAFF. CDR3 coding DNA: TGTGCCAGCAGGAAAGAAAGCGCTGAAGCTTTCTTT.

The V gene is TRBV28, the J gene TRBJ1-1, with D unresolved. V was pared by 5 bases and J by 0 bases, with 10 bases between. The CDR3 covers 14 residues. Germline CDR1 reads MDHEN; CDR2 reads SYDVKM. CDR3 amino acids: CASSPYGVNTEAFF. DNA of the CDR3: TGTGCCAGCAGTCCATACGGTGTGAACACTGAAGCTTTCTTT.

The chain joins TRBV13 to TRBJ1-1; D is ambiguous. The CDR3 is 13 residues long. V was trimmed by 5 bases and J by 0 bases, leaving 7 bases between them. The germline V gene encodes CDR1 PRHDT and CDR2 FYEKMQ (reference sequence). CDR3 loop: CASSPSLNTEAFF. The CDR3 nucleotides read TGTGCCAGCAGCCCGAGTCTGAACACTGAAGCTTTCTTT.

The V gene is TRBV7-4, the J gene TRBJ2-7; 10 bases agree with TRBD1. CDR3 size: 14 residues. V was pared by 3 bases and J by 4 bases, with 3 bases of the junction left unmatched. Germline V gene data show CDR1 as SGHVT and CDR2 as SQSDAQ. CDR3 nucleotide sequence: TGTGCCAGCAGCTTGGGACAGGGGTTTTACGAGCAGTACTTC. This encodes CASSLGQGFYEQYF.

This chain uses TRBV9 with TRBJ2-1; TRBD2 matches 10 bases. The CDR3 runs to 15 residues. V gave up 3 bases and J gave up 9 bases; unmatched junction bases: 9. Per germline, CDR1 SGDLS and CDR2 YYNGEE. CDR3 sequence reads: CASSASGGAVGEQFF. DNA for the CDR3: TGTGCCAGCAGCGCGAGCGGGGGGGCCGTTGGTGAGCAGTTCTTC.

The chain carries TRBV6-1 and TRBJ2-3; 7 positions agree with TRBD1. This CDR3 has 15 residues. The germline V gene encodes CDR1 MNHNS and CDR2 SASEGT. With V trimmed by 7 bases and J by 0 bases, 7 bases remained unmatched. The CDR3 loop reads CASNGQDLSTDTQYF. CDR3 bases: TGTGCCAGCAATGGACAGGACCTAAGCACAGATACGCAGTATTTT.

J is TRBJ2-5 and V is TRBV4-2; a weak D match, TRBD2 (5 bases). The CDR3 extends over 18 amino acids. Germline CDR1 LGHNA, CDR2 YNFKEQ. Trimming shortened V by 0 bases and J by 9 bases, and 26 bases separated the two germline ends. In nucleotides, the CDR3 is TGTGCCAGCAGCCAAGAAGCGGAAGGCTGGTCTACCTCGTGGGCCCAGTACTTC. Its protein product is CASSQEAEGWSTSWAQYF.

The gene calls are TRBV5-1 and TRBJ1-5; D is unresolved. The length of the CDR3 is 14 residues. The V end was cut by 0 bases, the J end by 2 bases, with 6 bases between. The germline V gene encodes CDR1 SGHRS and CDR2 YFSETQ. CDR3 loop: CASSLDGGNQPQHF. For the CDR3, the DNA is TGCGCCAGCAGCTTGGATGGAGGCAATCAGCCCCAGCATTTT. Looking up the rest from reference TRBV5-1 and TRBJ1-5 gives the full variable domain: KAGVTQTPRYLIKTRGQQVTLSCSPISGHRSVSWYQQTPGQGLQFLFEYFSETQRNKGNFPGRFSGRQFSNSRSEMNVSTLELGDSALYLCASSLDGGNQPQHFGDGTRLSIL.

This sequence joins TRBV10-3 and TRBJ2-3; 7 positions match TRBD1. V trimming: 4 bases; J trimming: 0 bases; junction bases outside the gene matches: 4. Germline V gives CDR1 ENHRY, CDR2 SYGVKD. The CDR3 has 15 residues. CDR3 protein: CAISVSQGSTDTQYF. In DNA form, the CDR3 reads TGTGCCATCAGTGTATCACAGGGGAGCACAGATACGCAGTATTTT.

The V gene is TRBV5-1, the J gene TRBJ2-3; TRBD2 matches 9 bases. The CDR3 runs 15 residues. Germline V gives CDR1 SGHRS, CDR2 YFSETQ. V shed 4 bases and J 1 base; nucleotides not matched to a gene: 4. CDR3 protein: CASSPGTSRTDTQYF. The CDR3 coding sequence is TGCGCCAGCAGCCCTGGGACTAGCCGCACAGATACGCAGTATTTT.

V gene TRBV19 combines with J gene TRBJ2-5; TRBD1 agrees at 9 bases. With V trimmed by 3 bases and J by 1 base, 3 bases remained unmatched. The CDR3 sequence is 15 residues long. Germline V gene data show CDR1 as LNHDA and CDR2 as SQIVND (reference sequence). CDR3 in amino acids: CASSIWTGVQETQYF. CDR3 in DNA: TGTGCCAGTAGTATCTGGACAGGGGTCCAAGAGACCCAGTACTTC.

The chain is built from TRBV5-6 and TRBJ2-7; 7 bases match TRBD1. The germline gives CDR1 SGHDT, CDR2 YYEEEE. The CDR3 loop spans 14 amino acids. J lost 4 bases, V lost 4 bases, and 8 bases had no gene match. DNA of the CDR3: TGTGCCAGCAGCAGGGGGCGCGGGTGGTACGAGCAGTACTTC. It translates to CASSRGRGWYEQYF.

The V call is TRBV5-1, the J call TRBJ2-3, with 8 bases matching TRBD2. V was clipped by 2 bases and J by 5 bases; unmatched bases: 4. CDR3 size: 14 residues. CDR1 and CDR2 (germline): SGHRS, YFSETQ. CDR3 protein: CASSFGGAEDTQYF. The CDR3 DNA sequence: TGCGCCAGCAGCTTCGGGGGGGCTGAAGATACGCAGTATTTT.

The V call is TRBV11-2, the J call TRBJ1-4; D might be TRBD1 (6 bases). Germline loops: CDR1 SGHAT, CDR2 FQNNGV. CDR3 length equals 15 residues. The V and J ends lost 5 bases and 4 bases respectively, with 14 bases between them. In DNA, the CDR3 is TGTGCCAGCAGCCAGAGGGGGAGGGGTAATGAAAAACTGTTTTTT. The encoded protein is CASSQRGRGNEKLFF.

This sequence joins TRBV11-2 and TRBJ2-7; D not resolved. Germline V gene data show CDR1 as SGHAT and CDR2 as FQNNGV. The V end was cut by 4 bases, the J end by 2 bases, with 9 bases between. The CDR3 runs to 13 residues. CDR3 nucleotides: TGTGCCAGCAGCTCCTTGCGGACCTACGAGCAGTACTTC. This encodes CASSSLRTYEQYF.